The 29 T cell receptor beta chains presented below share a single source sample, sequenced in a study of T cell responses to AZD1222 COVID-19 vaccine. The protocol was immunoSEQ multiplex PCR, while the TCRdb copy is restricted to in-frame clones and leaves out a portion. Among some 170,000 clones, 70% to 90% were seen once, and the ten largest hold approximately 4%. Here the sequenced sample was peripheral blood, taken 28 days after the second dose of the MenACWY control vaccine. The receptor source for this set is an adult who received the MenACWY meningococcal vaccine as a control.

The chain is built from TRBV19 and TRBJ1-5, with D perhaps TRBD1 (5 bases). The CDR3 has 15 amino acids. In germline, CDR1 is LNHDA, CDR2 SQIVND (reference sequence). V gave up 11 bases and J gave up 3 bases, with 20 bases separating them. The CDR3 sequence is CAARGGVALNQPQHF. As DNA, the CDR3 is TGTGCCGCCCGGGGCGGGGTGGCCCTCAATCAGCCCCAGCATTTT.

The DNA for the CDR3 is TGTGCCAGTAGGAAAGGGTTGAACGGGGAGCTGTTTTTT. It codes for CASRKGLNGELFF. This chain links TRBV19 with TRBJ2-2; no definite D call. Germline V gene lookup returns CDR1 LNHDA and CDR2 SQIVND (reference sequence). This CDR3 is 13 amino acids long. The V and J ends lost 6 bases and 7 bases respectively, with 12 bases between them.

V usage is TRBV3-1 (or the pseudogene TRBV3-2) and J usage is TRBJ2-4; 7 nucleotides align to TRBD1. The V gene end was trimmed by 4 bases and the J gene end by 6 bases; junction bases not matched to a gene: 6. The CDR3 contains 14 residues. CDR1 and CDR2 (germline): LGHDT, YNNKEL (reference sequence). The CDR3 is CASSRDRAANIQYF. The CDR3 DNA sequence: TGTGCCAGCAGCCGCGACAGGGCCGCAAACATTCAGTACTTC.

This chain uses TRBV5-6 with TRBJ1-6; D remains unclear. The CDR3 covers 15 residues. Germline CDR1 reads SGHDT; CDR2 reads YYEEEE. V lost 1 base and J lost 4, with 9 bases in between. DNA for the CDR3: TGTGCCAGCAGCTTGCCCGGTGATTATAATTCACCCCTCCACTTT. This sequence encodes CASSLPGDYNSPLHF. Using reference TRBV5-6 and TRBJ1-6 for the parts outside the CDR3, the full variable domain is DAGVTQSPTHLIKTRGQQVTLRCSPKSGHDTVSWYQQALGQGPQFIFQYYEEEERQRGNFPDRFSGHQFPNYSSELNVNALLLGDSALYLCASSLPGDYNSPLHFGNGTRLTVT.

The chain is built from TRBV30 and TRBJ2-4, with 9 positions matching TRBD1. Per germline, CDR1 GTSNPN and CDR2 SVGIG (reference sequence). The CDR3 contains 13 residues. The V segment lost 8 bases and the J segment 12 bases; nucleotides outside the gene matches: 14. In DNA, the CDR3 is TGTGCCGGGGGGAGGGCACAGGGGGCCTATCAGTACTTC. Encoded protein: CAGGRAQGAYQYF. The full variable domain, with the rest looked up from reference TRBV30 and TRBJ2-4, is SQTIHQWPATLVQPVGSPLSLECTVEGTSNPNLYWYRQAAGRGLQLLFYSVGIGQISSEVPQNLSASRPQDRQFILSSKKLLLSDSGFYLCAGGRAQGAYQYFGAGTRLSVL.

The chain has TRBV5-1 and TRBJ2-7; TRBD1 is a possible D gene (5 bases). V lost 5 bases to trimming and J lost 2 bases, with 11 bases between them. Germline CDR1 reads SGHRS; CDR2 reads YFSETQ. The CDR3 contains 13 residues. The CDR3 nucleotides read TGCGCCAGCAGGGGGCACGGCACCTACGAGCAGTACTTC. Translating it yields CASRGHGTYEQYF.

The gene calls are TRBV18 and TRBJ1-5; D gene uncertain. The CDR3 extends over 13 amino acids. V was trimmed by 3 bases and J by 5 bases, leaving 8 bases between them. Germline-derived CDR1 and CDR2 are KGHSH and LQKENI. CDR3 region: CASSPAMDQPQHF. CDR3 in DNA: TGTGCCAGCTCACCCGCCATGGATCAGCCCCAGCATTTT.

The chain is built from TRBV19 and TRBJ1-2, with 7 bases matching TRBD1. This CDR3 comprises 12 residues. V dropped 5 bases and J dropped 8; count of bases not matched to a gene: 5. Germline CDR1 and CDR2: LNHDA and SQIVND (reference sequence). DNA for the CDR3: TGTGCCAGTAGTCTGACAGGGAAGGGCTACACCTTC. Its protein product is CASSLTGKGYTF.

About this clone: Other DNA sequences in this specimen translate into the identical CDR3. This chain links TRBV28 with TRBJ2-7; D is undetermined. CDR1 MDHEN and CDR2 SYDVKM come from the germline V gene. V was cut by 6 bases and J by 1 base, with 7 bases left in between. The length of the CDR3 is 12 residues. CDR3 amino acids: CASSLSSYEQYF. The CDR3 region has the DNA TGTGCCAGCAGCCTCTCTTCCTACGAGCAGTACTTC.

The V gene is TRBV7-8, the J gene TRBJ1-5, with unresolved D. The CDR3 has 12 residues. V was clipped by 3 bases and J by 5 bases, with 5 bases between them. The germline CDR1 and CDR2 sequences are SGHVS and FQNEAQ. The chain's CDR3 is CASSFVHQPQHF. For the CDR3, the DNA is TGTGCCAGCAGCTTTGTGCATCAGCCCCAGCATTTT.

The V gene is TRBV28, the J gene TRBJ1-6; 10 nucleotides match TRBD1. The germline gives CDR1 MDHEN, CDR2 SYDVKM. This CDR3 is 18 amino acids long. Trimming took 5 bases from V and 5 from J; bases not matched to a gene: 12. CDR3 region: CASSPLGGQGRDNSPLHF. The CDR3 bases are TGTGCCAGCAGTCCCCTGGGGGGACAGGGGCGGGATAATTCACCCCTCCACTTT.

The gene calls are TRBV20-1 and TRBJ1-2; 7 bases align to TRBD1. The CDR3 totals 14 residues. With V trimmed by 3 bases and J by 2 bases, 6 bases remained unmatched. Germline CDR1 reads DFQATT; CDR2 reads SNEGSKA (reference sequence). The CDR3, as DNA: TGCAGTGCTAGTCAAGACAGGGAGAACTATGGCTACACCTTC. Translating gives CSASQDRENYGYTF.

The chain uses TRBV24-1 and TRBJ2-3; 14 bases map to TRBD2. This CDR3 is built from 17 residues. Germline V lookup: CDR1 KGHDR, CDR2 SFDVKD. With V trimmed by 3 bases and J by 6 bases, 7 bases remained unmatched. The CDR3, as DNA: TGTGCCACCAGTGATACCGGGACTAGCGGGAGTCCCGATACGCAGTATTTT. Protein: CATSDTGTSGSPDTQYF.

This chain uses TRBV7-9 with TRBJ2-5, with 7 bases lining up with TRBD2. CDR1 SEHNR and CDR2 FQNEAQ come from the germline V gene (reference sequence). The CDR3 has 14 amino acids. Losses at the gene ends were 11 bases for V and 3 bases for J; bases not matched to a gene: 12. The CDR3 loop is CAGRRSGNKETQYF. The CDR3 DNA reads TGTGCCGGTCGGCGAAGCGGGAACAAAGAGACCCAGTACTTC. Full variable domain (outside the CDR3, taken from reference TRBV7-9 and TRBJ2-5): DTGVSQNPRHKITKRGQNVTFRCDPISEHNRLYWYRQTLGQGPEFLTYFQNEAQLEKSRLLSDRFSAERPKGSFSTLEIQRTEQGDSAMYLCAGRRSGNKETQYFGPGTRLLVL.

CDR3 in amino acids: CASSIVRPRGEKLFF. CDR3 DNA sequence: TGTGCCAGTAGTATAGTCCGCCCCCGCGGGGAAAAACTGTTTTTT. The chain is built from TRBV19 and TRBJ1-4; D gene unclear. V was clipped by 1 base and J by 8 bases, with 14 bases between them. The V gene's germline CDR1 is LNHDA and CDR2 SQIVND (reference sequence). This CDR3 has 15 amino acids.

This chain uses TRBV9 with TRBJ2-5, with 8 nucleotides matching TRBD1. The CDR3 contains 14 residues. With V trimmed by 3 bases and J by 4 bases, 5 bases remained unmatched. The germline V gene encodes CDR1 SGDLS and CDR2 YYNGEE. The CDR3 here is CASSAGGTGETQYF. In nucleotides, the CDR3 is TGTGCCAGCAGCGCGGGCGGGACAGGAGAGACCCAGTACTTC.

The CDR3 region is CASRYWGNTEAFF. In DNA, the CDR3 is TGTGCCAGCAGGTACTGGGGTAACACTGAAGCTTTCTTT. This rearrangement joins TRBV27 to TRBJ1-1; D remains ambiguous. V lost 6 bases, J lost 2 bases, and 10 bases lay in between. The germline V gene has CDR1 MNHEY and CDR2 SMNVEV (reference sequence). The CDR3 has 13 residues.

This chain joins TRBV12-5 and TRBJ2-1, with a tentative D call TRBD1 (5 bases). Germline loops: CDR1 LGHNT, CDR2 FRNRAP. The CDR3 spans 11 residues. The ends were cut back, 4 bases at V and 9 bases at J, with 7 bases in the middle. The CDR3 spells CASGSQVEQFF. CDR3 nucleotide sequence: TGTGCTAGTGGTTCACAGGTTGAGCAGTTCTTC.

This sequence joins TRBV28 and TRBJ1-2; 10 nucleotides line up with TRBD1. The CDR3 length is 15 residues. The junction had 9 bases not matched to a gene; V was cut back by 4 bases and J by 7 bases. CDR1 MDHEN and CDR2 SYDVKM come from the germline V gene. The CDR3 nucleotides are TGTGCCAGCAGTTCCGCGGGACAGGGGTCTAGTGGCTACACCTTC. This codes for CASSSAGQGSSGYTF.

The chain links TRBV28 to TRBJ2-3; D possibly uses TRBD1 or TRBD2 (5 bases each). V was trimmed by 0 bases and J by 4 bases, leaving 11 bases between them. There are 15 residues in the CDR3. In germline, CDR1 is MDHEN, CDR2 SYDVKM. The CDR3 DNA is TGTGCCAGCAGTTTATGGGGGGAGAGTTCAGATACGCAGTATTTT. As protein: CASSLWGESSDTQYF.

J is TRBJ2-1 and V is TRBV30, with 9 nucleotides matching TRBD2. The germline gives CDR1 GTSNPN, CDR2 SVGIG (reference sequence). CDR3 size: 15 residues. V shed 6 bases and J 6 bases; nucleotides not matched to a gene: 12. The CDR3 DNA follows: TGTGCCTGCACCCCTACTAGCGGGCCTTTCAATGAGCAGTTCTTC. Amino acids: CACTPTSGPFNEQFF. The entire variable domain, with the rest obtained from reference TRBV30 and TRBJ2-1, is as follows: SQTIHQWPATLVQPVGSPLSLECTVEGTSNPNLYWYRQAAGRGLQLLFYSVGIGQISSEVPQNLSASRPQDRQFILSSKKLLLSDSGFYLCACTPTSGPFNEQFFGPGTRLTVL.

This chain joins TRBV7-9 and TRBJ2-4; a possible D gene is TRBD1 (6 bases). From germline, CDR1 is SEHNR and CDR2 FQNEAQ (reference sequence). Trimming took off 4 bases at V and 3 bases at J, with 10 bases between the two ends. The CDR3 covers 14 residues. The CDR3 region has the DNA TGTGCCAGCAGCTCAGGGGAAGTCAAAAACATTCAGTACTTC. Its protein is CASSSGEVKNIQYF.

The J gene is TRBJ1-1, the V gene TRBV4-1; TRBD1 matches 7 bases. The V and J ends lost 2 bases and 7 bases, in that order; junction bases with no gene match: 4. CDR1 and CDR2 (germline): MGHRA, YSYEKL. There are 13 residues in the CDR3. CDR3 coding DNA: TGCGCCAGCAGCCAACTGGGGACAGATGAAGCTTTCTTT. Translated, it gives CASSQLGTDEAFF.

J is TRBJ2-3 and V is TRBV30, with D possibly being TRBD2 (7 bases). With 8 bases removed from V and 4 bases from J, the gap between germline ends came to 13 bases. The germline gives CDR1 GTSNPN, CDR2 SVGIG (reference sequence). The CDR3 totals 12 residues. CDR3 loop: CAEGGGPDTQYF. The CDR3 region has the DNA TGTGCCGAGGGGGGGGGACCAGATACGCAGTATTTT. Complete variable domain (other parts from reference TRBV30 and TRBJ2-3): SQTIHQWPATLVQPVGSPLSLECTVEGTSNPNLYWYRQAAGRGLQLLFYSVGIGQISSEVPQNLSASRPQDRQFILSSKKLLLSDSGFYLCAEGGGPDTQYFGPGTRLTVL.

In its sample, this clone was seen a few times. The chain uses TRBV6-1 and TRBJ2-4; D gene ambiguous. The CDR3 sequence is 11 residues long. Germline CDR1 reads MNHNS; CDR2 reads SASEGT. Trimming removed 3 bases from V and 15 bases from J, with 12 bases in between. The chain's CDR3 is CASSDGPAWYF. CDR3 nucleotide sequence: TGTGCCAGCAGTGACGGGCCAGCCTGGTACTTC.

This clone was counted a few times. The V and J genes are TRBV28 and TRBJ1-4; tentatively, D is TRBD1 (5 bases). Trimming removed 1 base from V and 7 bases from J, with 10 bases in between. Germline V CDR1 and CDR2: MDHEN, SYDVKM. There are 14 residues in the CDR3. The DNA of the CDR3 is TGTGCCAGCAGTTTATTGGGGGTTGCTGAAAAACTGTTTTTT. Protein product: CASSLLGVAEKLFF.

This clone was counted once. The chain couples TRBV7-2 to TRBJ1-2; no reliable D call. This CDR3 contains 14 residues. Trimming removed 7 bases at V and 8 bases at J, with 20 bases between. Germline assignment: CDR1 SGHTA and CDR2 FQGNSA. Written as DNA, the CDR3 is TGTGCCAGCACCCATTCATGGGGAAAAGGGGGCTACACCTTC. Amino acid sequence: CASTHSWGKGGYTF.

The V and J genes are TRBV6-2 or TRBV6-3 and TRBJ2-4; 7 bases line up with TRBD2. The CDR3 sequence is 19 residues long. The V gene's germline CDR1 is MNHEY and CDR2 SVGEGT. The V and J ends lost 3 bases and 0 bases, in that order; junction bases with no gene match: 14. This CDR3 reads CASSYRTRVDQEAKNIQYF. DNA of the CDR3: TGTGCCAGCAGTTATCGGACTAGAGTCGACCAGGAAGCCAAAAACATTCAGTACTTC.

The CDR3 region has the DNA TGTGCCACCAGCAGAGACAGGGTCCGATCTGGAAACACCATATATTTT. Translating gives CATSRDRVRSGNTIYF. V gene TRBV15 combines with J gene TRBJ1-3; a weak D match, TRBD1 (5 bases). The V and J ends lost 0 bases and 1 base respectively, with 10 bases between them. There are 16 residues in the CDR3. Germline V lookup: CDR1 LNHNV, CDR2 YYDKDF (reference sequence).